Shown below are 10 T cell receptor beta chains from a single sample sequenced in a study of vaccination effects on CD4 cells after COVID-19. CD4+ T cells specific for antigen were expanded with viral peptide pools by the ViraFEST assay before sequencing. Culturing for about 9 days preceded CD4+ T cell isolation. The person was diagnosed with PCR-confirmed SARS-CoV-2 infection between March and December 2020. No antigen has been assigned to these receptors. Assay: immunoSEQ multiplex PCR; the TCRdb copy retains only in-frame clones and omits some. The top ten clones hold over 15% of a sample with approximately 20,000 clones, roughly 74% of them seen once. The specimen was CD4+ T cells from PBMCs cultured with SARS-CoV-2 spike peptides, collected before COVID-19 vaccination. The receptors stem from a human donor who had a prior SARS-CoV-2 infection.

The chain couples TRBV27 to TRBJ1-2; 9 positions agree with TRBD1. CDR3 size: 15 residues. In germline, CDR1 is MNHEY, CDR2 SMNVEV (reference sequence). Trimming removed 5 bases from V and 4 bases from J; junction bases left unmatched: 8. The CDR3 here is CASSTNRGLIYGYTF. CDR3 coding DNA: TGTGCCAGCAGTACGAACAGGGGGCTTATCTATGGCTACACCTTC.

The gene calls are TRBV2 and TRBJ1-6; 7 nucleotides agree with TRBD1. The CDR3 runs 16 residues. After removal of 5 bases from V and 9 bases from J, the junction contained 13 bases not matched to a gene. The germline CDR1 and CDR2 sequences are SNHLY and FYNNEI. CDR3 sequence: CASSKTRPRDSSPLHF. The CDR3 DNA sequence: TGTGCCAGCAGTAAAACGCGACCCAGGGACAGTTCACCCCTCCACTTT.

The genes are TRBV7-2 and TRBJ1-2, with TRBD1 matching 9 bases. CDR3 length equals 14 residues. Germline V gene data show CDR1 as SGHTA and CDR2 as FQGNSA. Trimming took 5 bases from V and 2 from J; bases not matched to a gene: 3. The CDR3 protein is CASSQDRGNYGYTF. CDR3 in DNA: TGTGCCAGCAGCCAGGACAGGGGCAACTATGGCTACACCTTC.

The chain carries TRBV9 and TRBJ2-1; 13 bases fit TRBD2. Unmatched junction bases numbered 8, after V lost 0 bases and J lost 8 bases. Germline assignment: CDR1 SGDLS and CDR2 YYNGEE. The CDR3 covers 17 residues. The CDR3 DNA sequence: TGTGCCAGCAGCGTAGGAGGACTAGCGGGAGAAATCTATGAGCAGTTCTTC. It encodes CASSVGGLAGEIYEQFF. The whole variable domain, filled in from reference TRBV9 and TRBJ2-1, reads DSGVTQTPKHLITATGQRVTLRCSPRSGDLSVYWYQQSLDQGLQFLIQYYNGEERAKGNILERFSAQQFPDLHSELNLSSLELGDSALYFCASSVGGLAGEIYEQFFGPGTRLTVL.

The J gene is TRBJ2-1, the V gene TRBV29-1; D remains unclear. Germline V gene data show CDR1 as SQVTM and CDR2 as ANQGSEA. V lost 2 bases to trimming and J lost 3 bases, with 5 bases between them. The CDR3 loop spans 12 amino acids. The CDR3 nucleotides are TGCAGCGTTGAACCGGGCTACAATGAGCAGTTCTTC. This encodes CSVEPGYNEQFF.

This chain uses TRBV3-1 (or the pseudogene TRBV3-2) with TRBJ2-1, with TRBD1 identical over 8 bases. Trimming took 1 base from V and 10 from J; bases not matched to a gene: 3. Germline V gives CDR1 LGHDT, CDR2 YNNKEL (reference sequence). The CDR3 extends over 13 amino acids. This CDR3 reads CASSQVDRGEQFF. CDR3 bases: TGTGCCAGCAGCCAAGTAGACAGGGGCGAGCAGTTCTTC.

Only one count was recorded for this clone. This chain links TRBV11-2 with TRBJ2-3; 10 nucleotides match TRBD2. Germline V gene sequence: CDR1 SGHAT, CDR2 FQNNGV. The CDR3 sequence is 16 residues long. Germline trimming cut 3 bases from V and 1 base from J; bases unmatched to any gene: 4. The CDR3 DNA follows: TGTGCCAGCAGCTTCAGTCTAGCGGGGGGCACAGATACGCAGTATTTT. It translates to CASSFSLAGGTDTQYF.

The sample holds a few counts of this clone. This chain uses TRBV2 with TRBJ1-1; possibly TRBD1 for D (5 bases). Germline V gene sequence: CDR1 SNHLY, CDR2 FYNNEI. V was shortened by 1 base and J by 5 bases, with 8 bases between the two germline ends. The CDR3 is made up of 13 amino acids. The DNA for the CDR3 is TGTGCCAGCAGTGAAGGGCCAGGGACTGAAGCTTTCTTT. Amino acid sequence: CASSEGPGTEAFF.

The V gene is TRBV11-3, the J gene TRBJ2-5; 9 bases match TRBD2. The CDR3 is 14 residues long. The junction had 11 bases not matched to a gene; V was cut back by 10 bases and J by 5 bases. Germline loops: CDR1 SGHNT, CDR2 YENEEA. CDR3 amino acids: CATAGGQAKETQYF. The DNA for the CDR3 is TGTGCCACTGCGGGGGGGCAGGCCAAGGAGACCCAGTACTTC.

The chain carries TRBV10-1 and TRBJ2-5; D remains unclear. V was cut by 5 bases and J by 5 bases, with 6 bases left in between. CDR1 is WNHNN, CDR2 SYGVQD, per germline (reference sequence). The CDR3 length is 11 residues. Here the CDR3 DNA reads TGCGCCAGCAGTTTCTGGGAGACCCAGTACTTC. This gives the protein CASSFWETQYF.